The 13 T cell receptor beta chains listed next were all sequenced from one sample in a study of T cells after yellow fever vaccination. TCRdb called the 5' RACE reads again in MiXCR, with one record for every CDR3 protein. The profile shows approximately 300,000 distinct CDR3 sequences, roughly 10% of them singletons. This material consisted of CD4+ T cells sorted from PBMCs, taken 45 days after the yellow fever booster vaccination. The receptors shown here come from a young man who received the YFV17D yellow fever vaccine.

The chain uses TRBV20-1 and TRBJ2-3; 9 bases match TRBD1. The CDR3 runs to 14 residues. Trimming cost V 1 base and J 4 bases; bases outside gene matches: 3. Germline-derived CDR1 and CDR2 are DFQATT and SNEGSKA (reference sequence). The CDR3 reads CSARVRTGADTQYF. CDR3 nucleotides: TGCAGTGCTAGAGTCAGGACAGGGGCAGATACGCAGTATTTT.

The sample holds a few counts of this clonotype. The rearrangement joins TRBV5-4 to TRBJ1-4; D call uncertain. The length of the CDR3 is 15 residues. Germline V gives CDR1 SGHNT, CDR2 YYREEE (reference sequence). V was cut by 0 bases and J by 5 bases, with 11 bases left in between. The CDR3 DNA reads as TGTGCCAGCAGCTTGGCTAAGGACGGGAATGAAAAACTGTTTTTT. It codes for CASSLAKDGNEKLFF.

This clonotype has more than one count but fewer than ten. Here the CDR3 DNA reads TGTGCCAGCAGCCCCGACCCTTTTGCTCATAGGAATGAGCAGTTCTTC. Its protein is CASSPDPFAHRNEQFF. The rearrangement links TRBV9 to TRBJ2-1, with unresolved D. Looked up from germline, CDR1 is SGDLS and CDR2 is YYNGEE. The CDR3 runs 16 residues. With 4 bases removed from V and 7 bases from J, the gap between germline ends came to 21 bases.

The chain joins TRBV3-1 to TRBJ1-4; no clear D. The CDR3 loop spans 13 amino acids. The V end lost 0 bases, the J end lost 8 bases, and 7 bases lay between the germline ends. CDR1 and CDR2 from the germline V gene are LGHDT and YNNKEL (reference sequence). CDR3 loop: CASSQDTTEKLFF. In DNA form, the CDR3 reads TGTGCCAGCAGCCAAGATACGACCGAAAAACTGTTTTTT. The full variable domain, with the rest looked up from reference TRBV3-1 and TRBJ1-4, is DTAVSQTPKYLVTQMGNDKSIKCEQNLGHDTMYWYKQDSKKFLKIMFSYNNKELIINETVPNRFSPKSPDKAHLNLHINSLELGDSAVYFCASSQDTTEKLFFGSGTQLSVL.

This clonotype was counted between two and nine times. This rearrangement joins TRBV6-2 or TRBV6-3 to TRBJ2-5; possible D gene TRBD1, 6 bases. Germline CDR1 reads MNHEY; CDR2 reads SVGEGT. The CDR3 loop spans 16 amino acids. The V gene lost 7 bases and the J gene lost 5 bases, with 23 bases spanning the gap. DNA for the CDR3: TGTGCCAGCACCCACCGGACAGCCGCCTCAGATGAGACCCAGTACTTC. This codes for CASTHRTAASDETQYF.

The chain combines TRBV12-3 or TRBV12-4 with TRBJ1-1, with D unresolved. This CDR3 is built from 13 residues. Trimming cost V 5 bases and J 4 bases, with 11 bases left between them. The CDR3 DNA reads TGTGCCAGCAGTCTGACACGGAGCACTGAAGCTTTCTTT. It yields the protein CASSLTRSTEAFF.

The chain couples TRBV7-9 to TRBJ1-2; 9 nucleotides line up with TRBD1. The CDR3 spans 16 residues. CDR1 is SEHNR, CDR2 FQNEAQ, per germline (reference sequence). The ends lost 0 bases at V and 4 bases at J; junction bases unmatched: 6. The chain's CDR3 is CASSLAGQGISYGYTF. The DNA of the CDR3 is TGTGCCAGCAGCTTAGCAGGACAGGGGATAAGCTATGGCTACACCTTC.

In this sample, this clonotype turned up a few times. The chain combines TRBV28 with TRBJ2-7; 10 bases map to TRBD1. Germline V gives CDR1 MDHEN, CDR2 SYDVKM. CDR3 length: 14 residues. The CDR3, as DNA: TGTGCCAGCAGTTCGCCGCACCCGGGACAGGGGACAGACGTC. This translates into CASSSPHPGQGTDV.

Ten or more counts support this clonotype. The chain employs TRBV27 and TRBJ2-1; D uncertain. The ends were cut back, 1 base at V and 9 bases at J, with 16 bases in the middle. CDR3 length: 15 amino acids. Germline V gives CDR1 MNHEY, CDR2 SMNVEV (reference sequence). CDR3 coding DNA: TGTGCCAGCAGTTTATTGGCGCCCAAATGGGGTGAGCAGTTCTTC. Translation gives CASSLLAPKWGEQFF.

The chain has TRBV12-3 or TRBV12-4 and TRBJ2-5; D may be TRBD1 (6 bases). V gave up 5 bases and J gave up 6 bases, with 13 bases separating them. The CDR3 loop spans 13 amino acids. The CDR3 here is CASSIGQRQTQYF. CDR3 nucleotides: TGTGCCAGCAGTATCGGACAGCGCCAGACCCAGTACTTC.

This clonotype was observed a handful of times. This rearrangement joins TRBV28 to TRBJ1-5; the D is unclear. Germline lookup yields CDR1 MDHEN and CDR2 SYDVKM. The CDR3 has 13 residues. The V end was cut by 3 bases, the J end by 3 bases, with 6 bases between. The CDR3 sequence: CASSFAINQPQHF. The DNA for the CDR3 is TGTGCCAGCAGTTTTGCGATCAATCAGCCCCAGCATTTT.

V is TRBV5-1 and J is TRBJ1-2, with TRBD1 identical over 10 bases. Germline V gene data show CDR1 as SGHRS and CDR2 as YFSETQ. The CDR3 sequence is 14 residues long. V shed 0 bases, J shed 7 bases, and the junction held 3 bases outside the gene matches. The CDR3 coding sequence is TGCGCCAGCAGCTTGGGTGGACAGGGGGTTGGCTACACCTTC. Protein sequence: CASSLGGQGVGYTF.

This clonotype occurred a few times. This chain connects TRBV19 to TRBJ1-6; 10 bases match TRBD1. In germline, CDR1 is LNHDA, CDR2 SQIVND (reference sequence). The V and J ends lost 5 bases and 10 bases, in that order; junction bases with no gene match: 5. The CDR3 runs to 14 residues. The CDR3 nucleotides are TGTGCCAGTAGTGCGACAGGGGGCTTATCACCCCTCCACTTT. Its protein is CASSATGGLSPLHF.